Shown below are 14 T cell receptor beta chains from a single sample sequenced in a study of cytomegalovirus exposure and HLA in healthy donors. 13 Jbeta primers and 60 Vbeta primers were used for the PCR. Libraries were prepared by immunoSEQ multiplex PCR; TCRdb keeps only in-frame clonotypes and omits some of them. Of about 120,000 clones listed, around three quarters are singletons. Sequenced sample: PBMCs. Receptors originate from a woman aged 35 to 49 in good health and CMV-seropositive.

J is TRBJ2-5 and V is TRBV30; TRBD2 aligns across 13 bases. V lost 1 base to trimming and J lost 5 bases; unmatched junction nucleotides: 4. Germline CDR1 is GTSNPN and CDR2 is SVGIG (reference sequence). The CDR3 length is 15 residues. The CDR3 here is CAWSGTSGSSETQYF. CDR3 bases: TGTGCCTGGAGTGGGACTAGCGGGAGTTCGGAGACCCAGTACTTC.

The chain uses TRBV19 and TRBJ2-7, with TRBD2 as a possible D gene (6 bases). This CDR3 has 13 amino acids. Trimming took off 1 base at V and 6 bases at J, with 10 bases between the two ends. Germline values: CDR1 LNHDA, CDR2 SQIVND (reference sequence). The CDR3 region is CASSIGVRGEQYF. The CDR3 coding sequence is TGTGCCAGTAGTATAGGTGTGCGGGGCGAGCAGTACTTC.

This chain's CDR3 is CSGDRTDTQYF. DNA of the CDR3: TGCAGCGGGGACAGAACAGATACGCAGTATTTT. V gene TRBV29-1 combines with J gene TRBJ2-3, with 7 bases that match TRBD1. J gave up 3 bases and V 7 bases, and 1 base lay outside the gene matches. The CDR3 runs 11 residues. Germline V gives CDR1 SQVTM, CDR2 ANQGSEA.

Only a few counts were recorded for this clone. J is TRBJ2-2 and V is TRBV6-6, with D hard to call. V dropped 0 bases and J dropped 5 bases, with 10 bases sitting between them. Germline V gene lookup returns CDR1 MNHNY and CDR2 SVGAGI (reference sequence). This CDR3 spans 15 amino acids. In DNA, the CDR3 is TGTGCCAGCAGTTACTCGTCAGGCTTTACCGGGGAGCTGTTTTTT. It translates to CASSYSSGFTGELFF.

The J gene is TRBJ2-3, the V gene TRBV7-2, with D maybe TRBD2 (6 bases). The germline CDR1 and CDR2 sequences are SGHTA and FQGNSA. Trimming removed 1 base from V and 2 bases from J, with 10 bases in between. The CDR3 spans 15 residues. The CDR3 DNA is TGTGCCAGCAGCTTAGGGGACTCCGTCACAGATACGCAGTATTTT. Translation: CASSLGDSVTDTQYF.

The CDR3 is CASSKWRGHYSYEQYF. The CDR3 DNA is TGTGCCAGCAGCAAATGGCGCGGACACTACTCCTACGAGCAGTACTTC. This chain joins TRBV21-1 and TRBJ2-7; TRBD1, the table's D call, lacks a check against the DNA. TRBV21-1 is classified as a pseudogene. The CDR3 covers 16 residues.

The chain couples TRBV4-2 to TRBJ1-1; TRBD1 agrees at 10 bases. The CDR3 contains 17 residues. The germline V gene encodes CDR1 LGHNA and CDR2 YNFKEQ. With 1 base clipped from V and 1 base from J, the junction kept 6 bases outside the gene matches. In nucleotides, the CDR3 is TGTGCCAGCAGCCAAGGGGACAGGGGTCCCAAGAACACTGAAGCTTTCTTT. Translation gives CASSQGDRGPKNTEAFF.

CDR3 coding DNA: TGTGCCAGCAGCTTAGTTGGGGGTATCAAGGGCGGGGACGGCTACACCTTC. It yields the protein CASSLVGGIKGGDGYTF. V gene TRBV7-2 combines with J gene TRBJ1-2, with TRBD1 as a possible D gene (5 bases). Trimming stripped 1 base from V and 8 bases from J, with 23 bases between. The CDR3 sequence is 17 residues long. The germline CDR1 and CDR2 sequences are SGHTA and FQGNSA.

Written as DNA, the CDR3 is TGTGCCAGCAGTCCCAGTGCAGGGTTGAACACTGAAGCTTTCTTT. Translation: CASSPSAGLNTEAFF. The V gene is TRBV6-5, the J gene TRBJ1-1; maybe TRBD1 (5 bases). CDR1 is MNHEY, CDR2 SVGAGI, per germline. Trimming took 5 bases from V and 0 from J, leaving 13 bases between them. This CDR3 is built from 15 residues.

The CDR3 DNA follows: TGTGCCAGCAGCTTGACTCAGTGGTCTGGAAACACCATATATTTT. This gives the protein CASSLTQWSGNTIYF. The gene calls are TRBV7-2 and TRBJ1-3; the D is unclear. The CDR3 totals 15 residues. CDR1 is SGHTA and CDR2 is FQGNSA in the germline V gene. V lost 3 bases and J 1 base, leaving 10 bases between the germline ends. Variable domain in full (rest from reference TRBV7-2 and TRBJ1-3): GAGVSQSPSNKVTEKGKDVELRCDPISGHTALYWYRQSLGQGLEFLIYFQGNSAPDKSGLPSDRFSAERTGGSVSTLTIQRTQQEDSAVYLCASSLTQWSGNTIYFGEGSWLTVV.

The chain couples TRBV7-2 to TRBJ2-3, with 10 nucleotides matching TRBD2. V gave up 4 bases and J gave up 2 bases; unmatched junction bases: 6. CDR3 length: 16 residues. Germline V gene sequence: CDR1 SGHTA, CDR2 FQGNSA. CDR3 in amino acids: CASSSLAGGATDTQYF. CDR3 nucleotide sequence: TGTGCCAGCAGCTCATTAGCGGGAGGCGCCACAGATACGCAGTATTTT.

V usage is TRBV6-1 and J usage is TRBJ2-3; D may be TRBD1 (7 bases). The CDR3 runs to 16 residues. V lost 1 base, J lost 6 bases, and 17 bases lay in between. Germline CDR1 MNHNS, CDR2 SASEGT. CDR3: CASSEEEGANHDTQYF. Written as DNA, the CDR3 is TGTGCCAGCAGTGAAGAGGAGGGGGCGAACCATGATACGCAGTATTTT.

The chain recombines TRBV27 with TRBJ1-1, with a tentative D call TRBD1 (6 bases). Trimming took off 6 bases at V and 4 bases at J, with 12 bases between the two ends. Per germline, CDR1 MNHEY and CDR2 SMNVEV (reference sequence). The CDR3 is 13 amino acids. CDR3 loop: CASRPGDFTEAFF. The CDR3 region has the DNA TGTGCCAGCAGGCCAGGGGATTTCACTGAAGCTTTCTTT.

The chain couples TRBV19 to TRBJ2-1, with D hard to call. This CDR3 spans 15 amino acids. Germline V lookup: CDR1 LNHDA, CDR2 SQIVND (reference sequence). The V end lost 2 bases, the J end lost 6 bases, and 14 bases lay between the germline ends. CDR3 bases: TGTGCCAGTAGTATACCCGCGCTAGGCCCCAATGAGCAGTTCTTC. Translating it yields CASSIPALGPNEQFF.